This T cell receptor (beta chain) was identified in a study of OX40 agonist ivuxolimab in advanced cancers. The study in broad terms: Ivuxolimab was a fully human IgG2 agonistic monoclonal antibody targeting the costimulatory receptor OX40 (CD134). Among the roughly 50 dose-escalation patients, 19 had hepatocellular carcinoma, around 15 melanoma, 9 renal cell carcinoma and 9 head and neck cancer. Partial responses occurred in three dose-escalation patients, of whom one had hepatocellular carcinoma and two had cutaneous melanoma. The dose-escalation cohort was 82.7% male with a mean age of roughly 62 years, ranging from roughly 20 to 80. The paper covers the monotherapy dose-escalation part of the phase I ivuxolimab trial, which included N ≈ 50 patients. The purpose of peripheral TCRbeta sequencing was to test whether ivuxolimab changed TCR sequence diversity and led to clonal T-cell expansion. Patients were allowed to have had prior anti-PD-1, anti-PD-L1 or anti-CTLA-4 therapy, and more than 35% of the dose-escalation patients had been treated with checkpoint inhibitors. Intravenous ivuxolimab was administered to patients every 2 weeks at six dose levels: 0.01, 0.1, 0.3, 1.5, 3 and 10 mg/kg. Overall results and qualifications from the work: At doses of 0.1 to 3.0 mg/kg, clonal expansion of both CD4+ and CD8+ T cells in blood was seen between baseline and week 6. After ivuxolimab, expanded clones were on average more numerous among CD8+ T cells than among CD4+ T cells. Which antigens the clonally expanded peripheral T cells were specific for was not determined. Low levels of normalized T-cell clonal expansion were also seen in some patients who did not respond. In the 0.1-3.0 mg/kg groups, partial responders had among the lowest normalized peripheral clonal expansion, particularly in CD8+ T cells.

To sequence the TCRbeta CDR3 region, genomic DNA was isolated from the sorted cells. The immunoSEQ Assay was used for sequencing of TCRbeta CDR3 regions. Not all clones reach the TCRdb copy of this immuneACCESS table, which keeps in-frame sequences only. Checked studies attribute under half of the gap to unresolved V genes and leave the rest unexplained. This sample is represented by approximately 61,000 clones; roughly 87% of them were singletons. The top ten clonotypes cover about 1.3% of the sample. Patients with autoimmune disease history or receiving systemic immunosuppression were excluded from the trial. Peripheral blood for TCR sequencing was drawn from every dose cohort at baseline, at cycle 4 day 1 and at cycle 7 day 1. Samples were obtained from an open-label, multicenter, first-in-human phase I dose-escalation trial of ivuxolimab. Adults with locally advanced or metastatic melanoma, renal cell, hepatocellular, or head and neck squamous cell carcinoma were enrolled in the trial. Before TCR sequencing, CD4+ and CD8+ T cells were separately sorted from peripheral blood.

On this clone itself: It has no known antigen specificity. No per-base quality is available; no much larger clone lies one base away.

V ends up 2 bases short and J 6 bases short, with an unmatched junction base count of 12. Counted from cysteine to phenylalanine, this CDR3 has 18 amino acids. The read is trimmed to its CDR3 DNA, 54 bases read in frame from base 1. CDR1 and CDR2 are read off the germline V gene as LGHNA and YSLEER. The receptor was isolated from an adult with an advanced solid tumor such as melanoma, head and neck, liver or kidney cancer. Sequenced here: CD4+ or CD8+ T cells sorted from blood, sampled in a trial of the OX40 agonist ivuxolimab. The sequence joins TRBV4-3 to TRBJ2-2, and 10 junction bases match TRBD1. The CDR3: CASSQNLGGTGAAGELFF. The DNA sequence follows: TGCGCCAGCAGCCAAAACCTCGGGGGGACAGGGGCCGCCGGGGAGCTGTTTTTT.